A single sample gave rise to the 14 T cell receptor beta chains below, sequenced in a study of T cells in Graves' hyperthyroidism and ophthalmopathy. TCR beta CDR3 sequences were amplified from RNA transcripts. The study used the HTBI primer set for a first-round RT-PCR of the TCR CDR3. In TCRdb, the multiplex PCR reads were re-called with MiXCR into one record per CDR3 protein. This sample carries some 350,000 distinct CDR3 sequences, roughly 15% of them seen once, and the ten largest clones take around 20%. The sample consisted of blood. The receptors derive from a woman in her fifties or sixties with Graves' ophthalmopathy.

This clonotype was found a few times. The chain joins TRBV15 to TRBJ1-1; the D gene is possibly TRBD1 (5 bases). Germline V gene data show CDR1 as LNHNV and CDR2 as YYDKDF (reference sequence). The CDR3 totals 14 residues. The germline V and J ends were trimmed by 0 bases and 1 base, with 6 bases remaining between them. The CDR3 sequence is CATSRDQGNTEAFF. CDR3 nucleotides: TGTGCCACCAGCAGAGACCAGGGGAACACTGAAGCTTTCTTT.

This clonotype was seen repeatedly, ten times or more. This chain connects TRBV18 to TRBJ2-2, with 7 positions matching TRBD1. CDR3 size: 16 residues. Germline V gene sequence: CDR1 KGHSH, CDR2 LQKENI. Trimming cost V 1 base and J 3 bases; bases outside gene matches: 5. The CDR3 sequence is CASSPRVTGYTGELFF. The DNA of the CDR3 is TGTGCCAGCTCACCACGGGTGACAGGGTACACCGGGGAGCTGTTTTTT.

This clonotype was seen a handful of times. V is TRBV14 and J is TRBJ2-1; 7 bases map to TRBD2. The CDR3 runs to 12 residues. V lost 3 bases to trimming and J lost 10 bases; unmatched junction nucleotides: 3. The V gene's germline CDR1 is SGHDN and CDR2 FVKESK. In DNA, the CDR3 is TGTGCCAGCAGCCATCTGGGGGGGGAGCAGTTCTTC. Amino acids: CASSHLGGEQFF. Full variable domain (remainder filled in from reference TRBV14 and TRBJ2-1): EAGVTQFPSHSVIEKGQTVTLRCDPISGHDNLYWYRRVMGKEIKFLLHFVKESKQDESGMPNNRFLAERTGGTYSTLKVQPAELEDSGVYFCASSHLGGEQFFGPGTRLTVL.

In this sample, this clonotype turned up a few times. CDR3 sequence: CASSLPMGAGGPTGELFF. In DNA, the CDR3 is TGTGCCAGCAGCCTCCCGATGGGCGCGGGAGGGCCCACCGGGGAGCTGTTTTTT. The chain links TRBV4-2 to TRBJ2-2; the match to TRBD2 covers 9 bases. The J segment lost 4 bases and the V segment lost 4 bases, leaving 13 bases of the junction unmatched. The CDR3 sequence is 18 residues long. Germline CDR1 reads LGHNA; CDR2 reads YNFKEQ.

This clonotype was seen ten or more times. The J gene is TRBJ2-1, the V gene TRBV7-3; 7 bases are shared with TRBD2. Unmatched junction bases numbered 12, after V lost 5 bases and J lost 8 bases. The V gene's germline CDR1 is SGHTA and CDR2 FQGTGA. The CDR3 contains 15 residues. CDR3 nucleotide sequence: TGTGCCAGCAGCCCCGGGGGGTCGGGAGTGCATGAGCAGTTCTTC. This codes for CASSPGGSGVHEQFF.

This clonotype showed up many times. This chain joins TRBV3-1 and TRBJ2-1; 12 bases agree with TRBD2. V dropped 0 bases and J dropped 7; count of bases not matched to a gene: 7. The germline gives CDR1 LGHDT, CDR2 YNNKEL (reference sequence). This CDR3 is 17 amino acids long. This CDR3 is CASSQDRLAGGWNEQFF. For the CDR3, the DNA is TGTGCCAGCAGCCAAGATCGGCTAGCGGGAGGGTGGAATGAGCAGTTCTTC.

The V gene is TRBV10-3, the J gene TRBJ2-1; D call uncertain. The CDR3 spans 12 residues. CDR1 and CDR2 (germline): ENHRY, SYGVKD. Between the trimmed V and J ends, which lost 3 bases and 8 bases, there was a span of 8 bases. For the CDR3, the DNA is TGTGCCATCAGTGACCCCCCCGATGAGCAGTTCTTC. It codes for CAISDPPDEQFF.

This clonotype was seen at least ten times. The gene calls are TRBV7-6 and TRBJ2-1; 10 nucleotides match TRBD2. This CDR3 has 17 amino acids. V was pared by 4 bases and J by 12 bases, with 18 bases of the junction left unmatched. CDR1 and CDR2 from the germline V gene are SGHVS and FNYEAQ. CDR3 region: CASSSYATSGISGGQFF. In nucleotides, the CDR3 is TGTGCCAGCAGCTCCTATGCCACTAGCGGGATTTCCGGTGGGCAGTTCTTC.

This clonotype was detected a few times. The V and J genes are TRBV2 and TRBJ2-2; TRBD2 might be the D (6 bases). V was pared by 11 bases and J by 3 bases, with 13 bases between. Germline CDR1 is SNHLY and CDR2 is FYNNEI. CDR3 length: 13 amino acids. CDR3 bases: TGTGCCGGAGGGACGACGGACACCGGGGAGCTGTTTTTT. This codes for CAGGTTDTGELFF. The whole variable domain, filled in from reference TRBV2 and TRBJ2-2, reads EPEVTQTPSHQVTQMGQEVILRCVPISNHLYFYWYRQILGQKVEFLVSFYNNEISEKSEIFDDQFSVERPDGSNFTLKIRSTKLEDSAMYFCAGGTTDTGELFFGEGSRLTVL.

Many counts were recorded for this clonotype. The rearrangement joins TRBV28 to TRBJ2-7, with D perhaps matching TRBD1 (6 bases). CDR1 and CDR2 (germline): MDHEN, SYDVKM. V lost 8 bases and J lost 4, with 9 bases in between. The CDR3 runs 11 residues. The CDR3 coding sequence is TGTGCCAGCCAGGGGTGGTACGAGCAGTACTTC. Translated, it gives CASQGWYEQYF.

This clonotype came up many times. The chain couples TRBV4-1 to TRBJ2-3; 8 bases match TRBD2. Germline CDR1 reads MGHRA; CDR2 reads YSYEKL. This CDR3 has 16 residues. J gave up 7 bases and V 3 bases, and 12 bases lay outside the gene matches. Here the CDR3 reads CASSQAKGEREYTQYF. DNA for the CDR3: TGCGCCAGCAGCCAGGCAAAGGGGGAGCGGGAGTATACGCAGTATTTT.

V gene TRBV10-2 combines with J gene TRBJ2-3; D is uncertain. The CDR3 sequence is 14 residues long. V was cut by 3 bases and J by 1 base, with 8 bases left in between. The germline gives CDR1 WSHSY, CDR2 SAAADI. CDR3 sequence (DNA): TGCGCCAGCAGTGACAGGAGACGCACAGATACGCAGTATTTT. Protein product: CASSDRRRTDTQYF.

The V call is TRBV28, the J call TRBJ2-1, with TRBD1 matching over 10 bases. CDR3 length: 18 amino acids. Germline CDR1 reads MDHEN; CDR2 reads SYDVKM. The ends lost 3 bases at V and 0 bases at J; junction bases unmatched: 8. CDR3 nucleotide sequence: TGTGCCAGCAGTTTTAGGGGGACAGGGGTGAGCTCCTACAATGAGCAGTTCTTC. This encodes CASSFRGTGVSSYNEQFF.

This clonotype was counted between two and nine times. The CDR3: CASSYSIGKNTEAFF. CDR3 sequence (DNA): TGTGCCAGCAGTTACTCGATCGGGAAGAACACTGAAGCTTTCTTT. The chain is built from TRBV6-6 and TRBJ1-1; no firm D call. Trimming cost V 0 bases and J 1 base, with 9 bases left between them. CDR1 MNHNY and CDR2 SVGAGI come from the germline V gene (reference sequence). This CDR3 comprises 15 residues.